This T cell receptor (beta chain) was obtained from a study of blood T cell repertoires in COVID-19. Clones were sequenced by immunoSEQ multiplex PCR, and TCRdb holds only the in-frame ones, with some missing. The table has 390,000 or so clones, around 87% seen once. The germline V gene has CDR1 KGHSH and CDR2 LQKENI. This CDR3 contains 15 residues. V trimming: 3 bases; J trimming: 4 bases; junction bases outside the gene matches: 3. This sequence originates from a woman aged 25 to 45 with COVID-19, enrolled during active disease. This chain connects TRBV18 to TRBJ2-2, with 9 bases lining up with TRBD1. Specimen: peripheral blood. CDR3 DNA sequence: TGTGCCAGCTCACCCGGGACAGGGACCACCGGGGAGCTGTTTTTT. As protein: CASSPGTGTTGELFF.